This TCR beta chain was observed in a study of cytomegalovirus exposure and HLA in healthy donors (dated by TCRdb to about 2017). The study in broad terms: In an earlier analysis of 587 of the donors, less than 350 Gb of sequence data and 117 million unique TCR beta sequences from about 190 million T cells were reported. An early release covering more than 500 HLA-typed donors comprised approximately 300 gigabases of sequencing data and roughly 86 million unique TCR sequences. The genetic ancestry cluster associated with self-reported Caucasian donors included roughly four fifths of the roughly 360 genotyped donors. The aim of the study was to test whether cataloging public T cell receptors could identify signatures of past pathogen exposure. Using immunosequencing, the study profiled T cell repertoires from 550 to 750 subjects and related those repertoires to cytomegalovirus serostatus. In addition to the first cohort of 666 subjects, a separate validation cohort of 130 or so different subjects was used. The study combined high-throughput TCR immunosequencing, statistical association of individual TCRs with disease status, and machine learning to predict cytomegalovirus infection status. A later analysis re-analyzed previously published TCR beta repertoires from 660 or so donors and added high-resolution HLA genotyping to study TCR occurrence patterns. The later analysis used no new phenotypic data to find candidate immune exposures, relying instead on TCR beta sequences and their occurrence across donors. To decide whether each TCR beta V gene segment behaved as functional or pseudogenic, an earlier analysis of over 500 of the donors relied on high-throughput TCR beta sequencing. Donor age, sex, ethnicity and CMV serostatus were compiled together with the repertoire data. A later genetic analysis used genome-wide SNP genotypes for about three fifths of the roughly 700 donors, treating that subset as a discovery cohort. Every repertoire in the discovery cohort had been generated on one and the same sequencing platform. HLA typing covered class I and class II loci at four-digit resolution. The number of donors typed differed by locus, with about 629-630 for A, B, C, DRB1 and DQB1, more than 500 for DQA1, 606 for DPA1, and under 490 for DPB1. Roughly 5 DR-DQ haplotypes were handled as single units for association and clustering because linkage in the cohort was strong. On average, roughly 240,000 unique TCR beta nucleotide sequences were sequenced per donor among more than 350 genotyped donors of the cohort, with roughly 18% of those sequences being non-productive.

Between the V and J ends, shortened by 3 bases and 5 bases respectively, the junction contains 11 bases. The germline V gene supplies CDR1 MGHRA and CDR2 YSYEKL. Taken from cysteine to phenylalanine, the CDR3 has 13 residues. Only CDR3 DNA is held: 39 bases, read in frame from base 1. The cohort was made up of 500 to 800 healthy bone marrow donors. At the time of sampling, all cohort members were nominally healthy, though unrecorded immune exposures were likely present. The donor tested CMV seropositive and was one of the 289 seropositive cohort members. A peripheral blood sample was collected from each donor, and TCR beta sequencing was performed on peripheral blood mononuclear cells. The Qiagen DNeasy Blood Extraction Kit was used to extract genomic DNA from the blood cell samples. What the research found in general, with its limitations: Compared with the 666-donor mean, donors in an Asian-associated ancestry cluster had fewer N-insertions in productive TCRs, according to a later genetic analysis. Several of the top co-occurrence clusters appeared to be linked to parvovirus B19, influenza, CMV and Epstein-Barr virus, according to a later analysis. V-gene and J-gene trimming of TCR beta chains was associated with a missense DCLRE1C variant in a later genetic analysis, and the association was replicated in an independent cohort. When HLA alleles, especially DR and DQ, strongly co-occurred, TCR associations were difficult to assign to individual alleles. In a later analysis, HLA-associated TCR beta chains were found to be more clonally expanded and to have lower generation probabilities than equally common non-associated chains. In the study, about 150 TCR beta chains were listed as associated with cytomegalovirus. A further reported finding was that TCR beta sequences accurately predicted the HLA-A and HLA-B alleles for most subjects in the first cohort. In an earlier analysis of about 550 of the donors, most TCR beta V segments were observed in productive rearrangements about 90% or about 30% of the time, broadly matching IMGT annotations. For the cohort, immune exposure information was limited to CMV serostatus. In both the original and validation cohorts, the classifier was reported to diagnose cytomegalovirus status with high specificity and sensitivity. The sequencing pipeline was judged likely to have produced a cluster of highly shared sequence variants as a technical artifact. A few of the identified cytomegalovirus-associated TCR beta chains were confirmed in vitro to be specific for cytomegalovirus antigens. In a later analysis, 15,000 to 20,000 TCR beta sequences were associated with specific HLA alleles at a false discovery rate of 0.05. The authors suggested that the approach could potentially be generalized to other disease states and immunological phenotypes. A later analysis found that TCR association rates varied across HLA loci, with DRB1 alleles showing the most associated TCRs and HLA-C alleles the fewest. Because HLA typing was missing for some donors at each locus, association tests included only the typed subset. Linkage disequilibrium might explain the correlated functional status among segregating V segments, but an unknown experimental factor could not be excluded. Most TCR sequences were seen in very few donors, while some public TCRs were found in many individuals. Roughly uniform sequencing depth across donors was assumed in presence/absence analyses, although this assumption may not hold. In this cohort, only TCR beta chains were sequenced, and detectable features were limited by the absence of alpha or paired-chain data. Because counts were too low, 15 to 20 rarely observed V segments, including chromosome 9 orphons, were excluded from the earlier analysis of some 590 of the donors. Most CMV-associated TCR beta chains appeared to be HLA-restricted in a later analysis, and the HLA associations seemed to be driven largely by CMV exposure. The 87-base-pair reads could not distinguish some IMGT-functional V segments, including TRBV6-2 and TRBV6-3, so those segments were excluded.

Library construction relied on the immunoSEQ multiplex PCR assay. A mixture of 60 forward primers for TCR Vbeta segments and 13 reverse primers for TCR Jbeta segments was used in the multiplex PCR. Amplification of the CDR3 region of rearranged TCR beta genes was performed with a multiplex PCR assay on genomic DNA. The amplified TCR beta libraries were sequenced on the Illumina HiSeq System as 87-base-pair reads. Turning to the authors' computational methods: A later analysis counted about 80 million unique TCR beta chains across the 640 or so repertoires, and around 12 million of these chains were shared by at least two donors. Raw reads were error-corrected and collapsed into unique sequences with a nearest-neighbor algorithm that merged closely related sequences to remove PCR and sequencing errors. To assign V, D and J gene segments, CDR3 sequences were aligned to IMGT reference sequences. For a sequence to be retained, a match of at least six nucleotides to both a V gene segment and a J gene segment was required. Rearrangements were classified as productive when the CDR3 lacked stop codons and remained in frame with V and J, and all other rearrangements were classified as non-productive. Following IMGT convention, CDR3 was defined as the stretch from the second conserved V-encoded cysteine up to the conserved J-encoded phenylalanine. Sequences without an unambiguous match to a single V gene segment were excluded from the earlier analysis of over 500 of the donors. An earlier analysis of 450 to 650 of the donors called V segments functional above 56.7% productive rearrangements and segregating when the between-donor standard deviation exceeded 5%. A statistical classification framework was built for diagnosing cytomegalovirus status from the catalog of TCR beta chain sequences. In a later analysis, TCR nucleotide sequences were compared against IMGT/GENE-DB human TR gene sequences so that V and J genes could be assigned. A later analysis assigned CDR3 sequences and most-parsimonious VDJ recombination scenarios with the TCRdist pipeline. In a later analysis, each TCR beta chain was defined by its CDR3 amino acid sequence together with its V-gene family, and reads without a unique V-gene family were excluded. As a way to deal with suspected cross-contamination and a sequencing artifact, a later analysis dropped more than 500 nucleotide sequences that were highly shared and had low generation probability. In a later analysis, a clonal expansion index for each public chain was calculated from normalized within-repertoire ranks of inferred template counts. Generation probabilities in a later analysis came from a VDJ recombination model fitted to out-of-frame rearrangements, and those results were checked against IGoR. Hypergeometric tests were used in a later analysis to score TCR-TCR, TCR-HLA and TCR-CMV co-occurrence, with a repertoire-size bias correction applied to the TCR pairs. False discovery rates were estimated in a later analysis by permuting HLA or CMV assignments 20 times. In a later analysis, co-occurring TCRs were grouped using DBSCAN, and TCRdist sequence similarity was added for clustering within HLA-allele-positive subsets. Repertoires with fewer than 30,000 or more than 120,000 public chains were left out of co-occurrence clustering, as were five repertoires with anomalous nucleotide sharing. The table was pulled from immuneACCESS by TCRdb, which kept in-frame rearrangements only. Such tables lose some clones; where checked, under half of the loss comes from unresolved V genes, and the rest has no known cause. V, J and clone size reflect that table, while D and trimming were determined from the DNA. The sample data list 100,000 to 150,000 clones, and roughly four fifths of these were observed just once. The ten most abundant clones make up almost 6% of the sample.

On this clone itself: The clone's antigen remains unknown. Base qualities are not recorded, but no much larger clone differs from it by a single base.

Sequencing input: PBMCs. The chain is assembled from TRBV4-1 and TRBJ2-7, with TRBD1 perhaps the D gene, on 5 matching bases. This receptor was identified in a woman aged 40 to 50 in good health and CMV-seropositive. This receptor carries the CDR3 CASSQGLRNEQYF. DNA sequence: TGCGCCAGCAGCCAGGGGCTAAGGAACGAGCAGTACTTC.